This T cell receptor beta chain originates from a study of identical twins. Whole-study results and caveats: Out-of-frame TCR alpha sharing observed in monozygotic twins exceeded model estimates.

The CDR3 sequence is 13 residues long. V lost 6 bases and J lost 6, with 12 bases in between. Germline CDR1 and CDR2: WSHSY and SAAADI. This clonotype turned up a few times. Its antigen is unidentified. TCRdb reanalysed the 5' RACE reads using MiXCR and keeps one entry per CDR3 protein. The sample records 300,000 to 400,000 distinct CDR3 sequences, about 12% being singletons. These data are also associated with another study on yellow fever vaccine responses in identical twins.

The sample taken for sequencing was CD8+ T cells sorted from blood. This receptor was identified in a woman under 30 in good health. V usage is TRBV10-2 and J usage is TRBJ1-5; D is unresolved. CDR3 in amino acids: CASRRHSGQPQHF. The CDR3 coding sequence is TGCGCCAGCAGGAGACATAGCGGTCAGCCCCAGCATTTT.